This TCR beta chain originates from a study of Ad26.COV2.S vaccination and SARS-CoV-2 variants. The treatment was: 15 to 20 received Ad26.COV2.S at low or high dose, single or two shots; roughly 5 received placebo; per-sample allocation not given. Vaccine and placebo recipients were sampled on day 63 after the first injection. Produced via immunoSEQ multiplex PCR; TCRdb's table is partial and in-frame only. The table shows around 300,000 clones, with 90% occurring only once. The CDR3 is 12 residues long. CDR1 MNHEY and CDR2 SMNVEV come from the germline V gene (reference sequence). The trim removed 8 bases at V and 6 bases at J, leaving 6 bases unmatched.

The TCR was taken from a person between 18 and 59 years old who received the Ad26.COV2.S COVID-19 vaccine or a placebo. The chain carries TRBV27 and TRBJ1-2; TRBD1 aligns across 7 bases. The sample consisted of peripheral blood, taken in a trial of Ad26.COV2.S vaccine versus placebo. CDR3 protein: CASLSTGDGYTF. The CDR3 bases are TGTGCCAGCTTATCTACAGGGGATGGCTACACCTTC.